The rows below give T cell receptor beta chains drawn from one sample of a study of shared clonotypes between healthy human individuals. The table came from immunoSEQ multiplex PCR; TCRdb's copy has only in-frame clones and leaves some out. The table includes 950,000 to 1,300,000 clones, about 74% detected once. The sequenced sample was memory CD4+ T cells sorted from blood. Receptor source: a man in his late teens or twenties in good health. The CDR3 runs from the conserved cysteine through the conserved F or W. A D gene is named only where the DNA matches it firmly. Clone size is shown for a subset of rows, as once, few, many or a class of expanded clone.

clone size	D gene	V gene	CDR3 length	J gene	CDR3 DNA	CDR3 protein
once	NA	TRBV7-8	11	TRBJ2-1	TGTGCCAGCAGCTTAGGGACCGAGCAGTTCTTC	CASSLGTEQFF
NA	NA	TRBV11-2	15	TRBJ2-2	TGTGCCAGCAGCTCCCCGGGCCCGAGGGTCGGGGAGCTGTTTTTT	CASSSPGPRVGELFF
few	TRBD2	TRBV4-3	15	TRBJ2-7	TGCGCCAGCAGCCAGCTAGCGGGAGTAATCTACGAGCAGTACTTC	CASSQLAGVIYEQYF
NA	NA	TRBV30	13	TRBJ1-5	TGTGCCTGGAGCAGGGAGAGCAATCAGCCCCAGCATTTT	CAWSRESNQPQHF
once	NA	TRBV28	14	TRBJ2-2	TGTGCCAGCACCCCTGGCGGTAACACCGGGGAGCTGTTTTTT	CASTPGGNTGELFF
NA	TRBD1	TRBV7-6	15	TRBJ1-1	TGTGCCAGCAGTTTTGGACAGGGCGGGTACACTGAAGCTTTCTTT	CASSFGQGGYTEAFF
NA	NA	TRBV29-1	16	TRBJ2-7	TGCAGCGTTGGACGTCCTGCGGGGGCAGTTTCCTACGAGCAGTACTTC	CSVGRPAGAVSYEQYF
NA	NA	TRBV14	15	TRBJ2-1	TGTGCCAGCAGCCCCCGACTAGGGCTATACAATGAGCAGTTCTTC	CASSPRLGLYNEQFF
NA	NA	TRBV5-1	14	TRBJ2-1	TGCGCCAGCAGCTTGGCCGGCTCCGGAGATGAGCAGTTCTTC	CASSLAGSGDEQFF
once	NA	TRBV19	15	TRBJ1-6	TGTGCCAGTAGTGCCGCCCGGGGTGGTGTTTCACCCCTCCACTTT	CASSAARGGVSPLHF
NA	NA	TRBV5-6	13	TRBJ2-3	TGTGCCAGCAGCTTGAAGGGGATAGATACGCAGTATTTT	CASSLKGIDTQYF
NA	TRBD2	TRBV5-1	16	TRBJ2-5	TGCGCCAGCAGGACGACTAGCGGGAGGGTGCGAGAGACCCAGTACTTC	CASRTTSGRVRETQYF
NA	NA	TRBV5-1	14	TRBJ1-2	TGCGCCAGCAGCTTGTTGGGGACAAACTATGGCTACACCTTC	CASSLLGTNYGYTF
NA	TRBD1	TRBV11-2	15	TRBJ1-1	TGTGCCAGCAGCTATTCGACAGGGGGGAACACTGAAGCTTTCTTT	CASSYSTGGNTEAFF
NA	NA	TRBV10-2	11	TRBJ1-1	TGCGCCAGCAGTGAGTACACTGAAGCTTTCTTT	CASSEYTEAFF
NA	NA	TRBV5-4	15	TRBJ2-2	TGTGCCAGCAGCTTGGGGCAGGAAGGCACCGGGGAGCTGTTTTTT	CASSLGQEGTGELFF
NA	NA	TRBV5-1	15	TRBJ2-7	TGCGCCAGCAGCTTGAATGGCGACCTCGCCTACGAGCAGTACTTC	CASSLNGDLAYEQYF
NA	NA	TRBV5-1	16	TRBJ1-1	TGCGCCAGCAGCTTGCCTTCTTTAGTAGAGAACACTGAAGCTTTCTTT	CASSLPSLVENTEAFF
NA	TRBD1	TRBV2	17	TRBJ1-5	TGTGCCAGCAGTTCCAGACAGGGGGGGGGAGGCAATCAGCCCCAGCATTTT	CASSSRQGGGGNQPQHF